Reported below is one TCR beta chain. V lost 4 bases, J lost 3 bases, and 2 bases stayed unmatched. The CDR3 is 13 residues long. Per the germline V gene, CDR1 is SNHLY and CDR2 is FYNNEI. Original processing notes: Estimates of nucleated cell counts were drawn from the amplification of reference gene primers. TCRdb's table, derived via immunoSEQ multiplex PCR, lists solely in-frame clones and lacks some. That table gives V, J and clone size, and the DNA gave D and trimming. The data show some 250,000 clones, approximately 86% seen once. This entry belongs to a study of blood T cell repertoires in COVID-19. The wider study: There were acute and convalescent COVID-19 samples, and they came from the United States, Italy and Spain. From T cells, B-cell-depleted T cells, or PBMCs came the material, which was cDNA or gDNA.

The sequencing sample was made of peripheral blood. V and J are TRBV2 and TRBJ2-7; 8 bases map to TRBD1. The clonotype was recovered from a man aged 25 to 40 with active or convalescent COVID-19. CDR3 coding DNA: TGTGCCAGCAGTGCGGGACAGGACTACGAGCAGTACTTC. This codes for CASSAGQDYEQYF.